This T cell receptor beta chain derives from a study of shared clonotypes between healthy human individuals. Study in general: With ages of 18 to 49, the donors were a couple of women and a few men. The study's findings and limits: With a handful of donors compared, roughly 4.9% of naive CD4 clonotypes were shared. Rarefaction exposed incomplete sorted-subset sequencing despite large depth.

In the case of this clone: Its antigen is still unknown.

The CD4+ fraction was divided into a CD45RA+ naive subset and a CD45RA-negative memory subset. Clones were sequenced by immunoSEQ multiplex PCR, and TCRdb holds only the in-frame ones, with some missing. The data show some 630,000 clones, with approximately 75% seen just once and approximately 1.8% held by the top ten. The sample was memory CD4+ T cells sorted from blood. Subset denoted: CD45RA-negative fraction. The sequence came from a woman in her twenties or thirties in good health.

CDR3 in amino acids: CASSPPSVTTRETQYF. DNA of the CDR3: TGTGCCAGCAGCCCCCCGAGTGTGACTACACGGGAGACCCAGTACTTC. The chain couples TRBV7-2 to TRBJ2-5, with a weak D call TRBD2 (5 bases). CDR3 length equals 16 residues. Trimming took 5 bases from V and 5 from J, leaving 21 bases between them. Germline CDR1 and CDR2: SGHTA and FQGNSA.